This T cell receptor (beta chain) comes out of a study of blood T cell repertoires in COVID-19. Study overall: Sample material is recorded as cDNA or gDNA derived from T cells, B-cell-depleted T cells, or PBMCs.

As originally analysed: Estimates of nucleated cell counts were drawn from the amplification of reference gene primers. Here immunoSEQ multiplex PCR was the method, and the copy in TCRdb shows in-frame clones only, minus some. V and J calls and clone size are as listed in that table; D and trimming were resolved from the DNA. Of tens of thousands of clones listed, about nine tenths are singletons. V dropped 2 bases and J dropped 0 bases, with 7 bases sitting between them. CDR3 length: 14 amino acids. Germline V lookup: CDR1 SGHTA, CDR2 FQGNSA. The source material was peripheral blood. This chain joins TRBV7-2 and TRBJ1-1; D remains unclear. The clonotype comes from a male donor with acute or convalescent COVID-19. Here the CDR3 DNA reads TGTGCCAGCAGCTTAAGTGGGCTGAACACTGAAGCTTTCTTT. This codes for CASSLSGLNTEAFF.